Each of the 17 T cell receptor beta chains below was sequenced from the same sample in a study of cytomegalovirus exposure and HLA in healthy donors. The PCR made use of 60 Vbeta and 13 Jbeta primers. Assay: immunoSEQ multiplex PCR; the TCRdb copy retains only in-frame clones and omits some. Altogether some 190,000 clones are present, 76% being singletons, with the ten largest covering around 2.3%. Sequenced: PBMCs. The receptors were sampled from a woman aged 30 to 39 in good health and CMV-seropositive.

This clone was detected once. The V and J genes are TRBV5-1 and TRBJ2-5; 10 bases are shared with TRBD2. The germline V gene encodes CDR1 SGHRS and CDR2 YFSETQ. The junction had 27 bases not matched to a gene; V was cut back by 4 bases and J by 6 bases. This CDR3 has 21 amino acids. CDR3 bases: TGCGCCAGCAGCCTCCGGCCCATCTCATCGTCTGGGTCTAGCGGGGGTAAGACCCAGTACTTC. Its translation is CASSLRPISSSGSSGGKTQYF.

The CDR3 DNA follows: TGCGCCAGCAGCCGAGTCCTACCCGATCAGCCCCAGCATTTT. This encodes CASSRVLPDQPQHF. The genes are TRBV4-1 and TRBJ1-5; D unclear. CDR3 length: 14 residues. CDR1 MGHRA and CDR2 YSYEKL come from the germline V gene. Trimming took 4 bases from V and 5 from J, leaving 12 bases between them.

The J gene is TRBJ1-1, the V gene TRBV28, with TRBD1 matching 10 bases. CDR1 is MDHEN, CDR2 SYDVKM, per germline. With V trimmed by 6 bases and J by 4 bases, 2 bases remained unmatched. This CDR3 region has 13 residues. As DNA, the CDR3 is TGTGCCAGCAGGACAGGGGGCCTCACTGAAGCTTTCTTT. Translating gives CASRTGGLTEAFF.

As DNA, the CDR3 is TGTGCCAGCAGTGGCCCGACAGGCATGAACACTGAAGCTTTCTTT. The encoded protein is CASSGPTGMNTEAFF. V gene TRBV6-5 combines with J gene TRBJ1-1; tentative D call: TRBD1 (6 bases). V gave up 5 bases and J gave up 0 bases, with 13 bases separating them. Germline assignment: CDR1 MNHEY and CDR2 SVGAGI. The CDR3 spans 15 residues.

The chain links TRBV5-1 to TRBJ2-5; 7 bases agree with TRBD1. The V and J ends lost 2 bases and 1 base, in that order; junction bases with no gene match: 11. Looked up from germline, CDR1 is SGHRS and CDR2 is YFSETQ. The CDR3 spans 17 residues. The CDR3 DNA sequence: TGCGCCAGCAGCTTTCGTTGGGACAGCGTCTTCCAAGAGACCCAGTACTTC. It specifies CASSFRWDSVFQETQYF. Filled out from reference TRBV5-1 and TRBJ2-5, the complete variable domain reads KAGVTQTPRYLIKTRGQQVTLSCSPISGHRSVSWYQQTPGQGLQFLFEYFSETQRNKGNFPGRFSGRQFSNSRSEMNVSTLELGDSALYLCASSFRWDSVFQETQYFGPGTRLLVL.

This clone was picked up one time. The chain has TRBV5-6 and TRBJ2-7, with D perhaps TRBD1 (6 bases). CDR1 is SGHDT, CDR2 YYEEEE, per germline. V was clipped by 5 bases and J by 2 bases, with 17 bases between them. This CDR3 spans 15 amino acids. The CDR3 protein is CASSSPGTRTYEQYF. CDR3 DNA sequence: TGTGCCAGCAGTTCCCCCGGGACAAGGACCTACGAGCAGTACTTC.

This clone has more than one count but fewer than ten. The chain uses TRBV5-1 and TRBJ2-2; no clear D. The CDR3 spans 14 residues. V was trimmed by 6 bases and J by 4 bases, leaving 13 bases between them. CDR1 is SGHRS and CDR2 is YFSETQ in the germline V gene. The CDR3 spells CASKTDSGTGELFF. In nucleotides, the CDR3 is TGCGCCAGCAAAACGGATTCAGGCACCGGGGAGCTGTTTTTT.

V usage is TRBV19 and J usage is TRBJ2-7; 9 positions match TRBD2. J was trimmed by 3 bases and V by 2 bases; bases with no gene match: 2. The CDR3 extends over 14 amino acids. Germline assignment: CDR1 LNHDA and CDR2 SQIVND (reference sequence). The CDR3 nucleotides read TGTGCCAGTAGTATATCTAGCGGGATCTACGAGCAGTACTTC. Translating it yields CASSISSGIYEQYF.

The chain uses TRBV5-4 and TRBJ2-2; 7 positions match TRBD1. CDR3 length equals 16 residues. Germline trimming cut 4 bases from V and 1 base from J; bases unmatched to any gene: 7. Germline-derived CDR1 and CDR2 are SGHNT and YYREEE (reference sequence). The CDR3 protein is CASSEGWDRNTGELFF. In nucleotides, the CDR3 is TGTGCCAGCAGCGAAGGTTGGGACAGGAACACCGGGGAGCTGTTTTTT.

V is TRBV6-5 and J is TRBJ2-2; D is possibly TRBD1 (6 bases). Looked up from germline, CDR1 is MNHEY and CDR2 is SVGAGI. Trimming took off 5 bases at V and 7 bases at J, with 14 bases between the two ends. CDR3 length: 14 amino acids. CDR3 DNA sequence: TGTGCCAGCAGTCGGACAGCTTGGGGCGGGGAGCTGTTTTTT. As protein: CASSRTAWGGELFF.

Of note for this clone: At one end the junction does not follow the germline gene, possibly because of a read error. V gene TRBV18 combines with J gene TRBJ2-6, with D possibly being TRBD1 (5 bases). Germline V lookup: CDR1 KGHSH, CDR2 LQKENI. CDR3 length: 16 amino acids. This chain's CDR3 is CASSPQSDPGANGLTF. DNA of the CDR3: TGTGCCAGCTCACCACAGTCCGACCCTGGGGCCAACGGCCTGACTTTC.

The V gene is TRBV28, the J gene TRBJ1-2; 10 bases are a match to TRBD1. CDR1 and CDR2 from the germline V gene are MDHEN and SYDVKM. V shed 4 bases, J shed 8 bases, and the junction held 7 bases outside the gene matches. This CDR3 comprises 14 residues. The CDR3 region has the DNA TGTGCCAGCAGTTCCGGGACAGGGGAACGAGGCTACACCTTC. Protein product: CASSSGTGERGYTF.

The chain uses TRBV7-9 and TRBJ2-5; 12 positions match TRBD2. CDR1 SEHNR and CDR2 FQNEAQ come from the germline V gene (reference sequence). The length of the CDR3 is 18 residues. Unmatched junction bases numbered 9, after V lost 3 bases and J lost 1 base. The CDR3 loop reads CASSFAVGTSGRQETQYF. The CDR3 nucleotides read TGTGCCAGCAGCTTCGCCGTCGGGACTAGCGGGCGCCAAGAGACCCAGTACTTC.

The chain is built from TRBV5-1 and TRBJ1-1, with TRBD1 as a possible D gene (6 bases). Deletions cut 0 bases from V and 1 base from J, with 10 bases between. From germline, CDR1 is SGHRS and CDR2 YFSETQ. This CDR3 spans 15 amino acids. The CDR3: CASSLDRVGNTEAFF. The CDR3 bases are TGCGCCAGCAGCTTGGACAGGGTAGGGAACACTGAAGCTTTCTTT.

This chain links TRBV2 with TRBJ1-5; 7 nucleotides match TRBD1. CDR3 length: 14 amino acids. The V gene's germline CDR1 is SNHLY and CDR2 FYNNEI. The V segment lost 5 bases and the J segment 3 bases; nucleotides outside the gene matches: 4. CDR3 residues: CASSLQGNNQPQHF. The CDR3 bases are TGTGCCAGCAGTCTACAGGGGAACAATCAGCCCCAGCATTTT.

V gene TRBV5-1 combines with J gene TRBJ1-1; D is unclear. Trimming removed 2 bases from V and 0 bases from J, with 14 bases in between. The CDR3 is 16 amino acids. CDR1 and CDR2 from the germline V gene are SGHRS and YFSETQ. The CDR3 nucleotides are TGCGCCAGCAGCTTCGTGGCACTAGGTATGAACACTGAAGCTTTCTTT. Encoded protein: CASSFVALGMNTEAFF.

V usage is TRBV4-3 and J usage is TRBJ2-5, with 9 bases identical to TRBD2. CDR1 and CDR2 from the germline V gene are LGHNA and YSLEER. The CDR3 runs 18 residues. V lost 0 bases, J lost 0 bases, and 8 bases stayed unmatched. CDR3 nucleotides: TGCGCCAGCAGCCAAGAGGTGCTAGCGGGGCCGTACCAAGAGACCCAGTACTTC. It specifies CASSQEVLAGPYQETQYF.